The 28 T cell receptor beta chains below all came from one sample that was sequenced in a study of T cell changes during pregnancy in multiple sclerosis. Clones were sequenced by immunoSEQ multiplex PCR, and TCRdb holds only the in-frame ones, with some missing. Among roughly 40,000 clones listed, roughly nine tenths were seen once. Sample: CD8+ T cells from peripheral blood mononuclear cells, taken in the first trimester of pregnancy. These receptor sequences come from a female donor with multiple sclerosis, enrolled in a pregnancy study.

The CDR3 reads CASSQTAFLNTEAFF. DNA of the CDR3: TGTGCCAGCAGCCAGACAGCTTTTCTGAACACTGAAGCTTTCTTT. The chain recombines TRBV27 with TRBJ1-1; D might be TRBD1 (5 bases). Germline V gives CDR1 MNHEY, CDR2 SMNVEV (reference sequence). V was cut by 6 bases and J by 0 bases, with 14 bases left in between. This CDR3 comprises 15 residues.

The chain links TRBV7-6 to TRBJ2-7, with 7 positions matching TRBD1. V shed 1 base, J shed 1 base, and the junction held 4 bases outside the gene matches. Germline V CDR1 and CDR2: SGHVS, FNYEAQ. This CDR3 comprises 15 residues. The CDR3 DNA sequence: TGTGCCAGCAGCTTAGGGACAGGCATGTCCTACGAGCAGTACTTC. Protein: CASSLGTGMSYEQYF.

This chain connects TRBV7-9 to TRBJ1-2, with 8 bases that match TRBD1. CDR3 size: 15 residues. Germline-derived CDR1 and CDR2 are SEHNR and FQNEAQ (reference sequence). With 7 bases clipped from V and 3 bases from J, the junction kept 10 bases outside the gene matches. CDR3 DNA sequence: TGTGCCAGCACCGGGGACAGGACACTTCACTATGGCTACACCTTC. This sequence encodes CASTGDRTLHYGYTF.

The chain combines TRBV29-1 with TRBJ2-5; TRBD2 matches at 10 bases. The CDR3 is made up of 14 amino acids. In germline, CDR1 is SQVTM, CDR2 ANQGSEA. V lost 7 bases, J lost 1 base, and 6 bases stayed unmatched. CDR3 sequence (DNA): TGCAGCGGTTTAGCGGGGGGAATCCAAGAGACCCAGTACTTC. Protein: CSGLAGGIQETQYF.

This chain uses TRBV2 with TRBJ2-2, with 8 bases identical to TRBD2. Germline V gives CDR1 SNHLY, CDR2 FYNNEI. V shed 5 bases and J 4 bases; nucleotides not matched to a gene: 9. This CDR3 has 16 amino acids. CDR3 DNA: TGTGCCAGCAGTACACCTCCGGGGGGGAGCACCGGGGAGCTGTTTTTT. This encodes CASSTPPGGSTGELFF. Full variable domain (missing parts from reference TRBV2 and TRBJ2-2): EPEVTQTPSHQVTQMGQEVILRCVPISNHLYFYWYRQILGQKVEFLVSFYNNEISEKSEIFDDQFSVERPDGSNFTLKIRSTKLEDSAMYFCASSTPPGGSTGELFFGEGSRLTVL.

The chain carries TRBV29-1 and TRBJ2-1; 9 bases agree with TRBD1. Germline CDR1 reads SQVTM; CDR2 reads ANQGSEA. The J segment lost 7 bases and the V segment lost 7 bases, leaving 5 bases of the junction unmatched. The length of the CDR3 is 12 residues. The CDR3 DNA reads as TGCAGCGGAACAGGGGGCATTAATGAGCAGTTCTTC. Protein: CSGTGGINEQFF.

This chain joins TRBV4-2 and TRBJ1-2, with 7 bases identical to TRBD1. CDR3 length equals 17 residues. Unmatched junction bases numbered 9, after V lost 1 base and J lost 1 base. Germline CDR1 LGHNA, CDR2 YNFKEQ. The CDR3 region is CASSQGYKQGINYGYTF. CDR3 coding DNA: TGTGCCAGCAGCCAAGGATATAAACAGGGGATTAACTATGGCTACACCTTC.

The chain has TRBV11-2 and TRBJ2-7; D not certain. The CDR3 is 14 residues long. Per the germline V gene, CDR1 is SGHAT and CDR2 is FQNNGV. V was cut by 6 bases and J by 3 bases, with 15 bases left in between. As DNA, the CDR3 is TGTGCCAGCAGTGAAGAGGTCGGTTTCTACGAGCAGTACTTC. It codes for CASSEEVGFYEQYF.

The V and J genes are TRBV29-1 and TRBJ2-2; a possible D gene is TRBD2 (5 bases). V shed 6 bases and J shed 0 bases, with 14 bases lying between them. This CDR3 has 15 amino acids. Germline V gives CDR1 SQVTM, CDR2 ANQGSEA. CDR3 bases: TGCAGCGTACGGGGTCCCCACCCGAACACCGGGGAGCTGTTTTTT. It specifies CSVRGPHPNTGELFF.

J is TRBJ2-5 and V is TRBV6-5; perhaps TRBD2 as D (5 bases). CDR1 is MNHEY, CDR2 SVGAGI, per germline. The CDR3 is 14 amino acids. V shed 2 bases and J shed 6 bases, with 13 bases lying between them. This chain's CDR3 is CASSYRSSSKTQYF. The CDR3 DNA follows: TGTGCCAGCAGTTACCGTTCTAGCTCCAAGACCCAGTACTTC.

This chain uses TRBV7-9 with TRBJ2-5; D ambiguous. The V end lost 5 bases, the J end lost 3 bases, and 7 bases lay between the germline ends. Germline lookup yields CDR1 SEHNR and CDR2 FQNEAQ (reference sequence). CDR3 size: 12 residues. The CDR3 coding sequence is TGTGCCAGCAGCGGTCTAGAAGAGACCCAGTACTTC. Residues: CASSGLEETQYF.

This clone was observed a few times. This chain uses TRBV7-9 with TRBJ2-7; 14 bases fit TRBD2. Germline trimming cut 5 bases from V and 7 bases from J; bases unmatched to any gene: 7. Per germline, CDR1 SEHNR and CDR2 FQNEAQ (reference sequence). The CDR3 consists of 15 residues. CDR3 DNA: TGTGCCAGCAGCCCCCGGACTAGCGGGGGGCAAGAGCAGTACTTC. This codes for CASSPRTSGGQEQYF.

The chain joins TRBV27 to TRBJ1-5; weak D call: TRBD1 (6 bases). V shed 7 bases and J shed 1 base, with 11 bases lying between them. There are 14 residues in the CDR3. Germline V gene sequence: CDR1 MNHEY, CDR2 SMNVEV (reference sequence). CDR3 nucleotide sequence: TGTGCCAGCAAAATACAGGGAAGCAATCAGCCCCAGCATTTT. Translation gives CASKIQGSNQPQHF.

The chain's CDR3 is CASSGPGTRADTQYF. CDR3 in DNA: TGTGCCAGCAGCGGCCCCGGGACTAGGGCAGATACGCAGTATTTT. The rearrangement uses TRBV14 and TRBJ2-3; 8 bases line up with TRBD2. This CDR3 is 15 amino acids long. Germline CDR1 reads SGHDN; CDR2 reads FVKESK. The trim removed 5 bases at V and 4 bases at J, leaving 8 bases unmatched.

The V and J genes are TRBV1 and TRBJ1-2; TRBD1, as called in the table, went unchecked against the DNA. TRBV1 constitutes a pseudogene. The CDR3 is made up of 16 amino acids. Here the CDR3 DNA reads TGCACCAGCGTGCGCAGGGTGCCCTCTTCTAACTATGGCTACACCTTC. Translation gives CTSVRRVPSSNYGYTF.

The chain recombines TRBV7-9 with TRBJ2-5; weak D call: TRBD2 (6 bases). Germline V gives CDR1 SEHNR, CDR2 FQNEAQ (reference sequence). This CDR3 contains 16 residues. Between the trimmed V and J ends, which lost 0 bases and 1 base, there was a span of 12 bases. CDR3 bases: TGTGCCAGCAGCTTAGCGGTAGGAGGGTTCCAAGAGACCCAGTACTTC. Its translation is CASSLAVGGFQETQYF.

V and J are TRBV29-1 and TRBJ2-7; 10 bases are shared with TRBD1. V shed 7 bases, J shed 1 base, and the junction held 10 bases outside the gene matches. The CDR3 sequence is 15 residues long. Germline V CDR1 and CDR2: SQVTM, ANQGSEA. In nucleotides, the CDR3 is TGCAGCGCCACCCTCCCGGGACAGGGGTCCTACGAGCAGTACTTC. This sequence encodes CSATLPGQGSYEQYF.

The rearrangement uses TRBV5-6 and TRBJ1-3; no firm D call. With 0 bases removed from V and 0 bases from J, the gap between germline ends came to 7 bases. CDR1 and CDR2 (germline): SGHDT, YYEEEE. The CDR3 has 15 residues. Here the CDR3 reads CASSLGPGSGNTIYF. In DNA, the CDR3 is TGTGCCAGCAGCTTGGGCCCCGGCTCTGGAAACACCATATATTTT.

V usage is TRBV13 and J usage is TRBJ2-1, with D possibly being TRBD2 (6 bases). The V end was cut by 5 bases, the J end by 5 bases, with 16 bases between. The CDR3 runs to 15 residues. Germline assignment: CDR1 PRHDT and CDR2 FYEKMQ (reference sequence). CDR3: CASSPWRTNNNEQFF. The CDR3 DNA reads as TGTGCCAGCAGCCCATGGAGGACTAACAACAATGAGCAGTTCTTC.

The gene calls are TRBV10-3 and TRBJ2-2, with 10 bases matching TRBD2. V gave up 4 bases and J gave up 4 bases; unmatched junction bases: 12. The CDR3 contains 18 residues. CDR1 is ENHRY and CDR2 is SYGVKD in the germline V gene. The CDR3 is CAISGVAGGSSSTGELFF. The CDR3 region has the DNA TGTGCCATCAGTGGGGTAGCGGGGGGAAGTTCTAGCACCGGGGAGCTGTTTTTT.

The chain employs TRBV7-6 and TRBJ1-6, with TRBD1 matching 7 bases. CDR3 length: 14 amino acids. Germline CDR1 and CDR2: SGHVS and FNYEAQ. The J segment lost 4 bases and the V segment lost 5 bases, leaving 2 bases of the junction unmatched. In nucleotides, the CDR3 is TGTGCCAGCAGCGAGACAGGGTATAATTCACCCCTCCACTTT. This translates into CASSETGYNSPLHF.

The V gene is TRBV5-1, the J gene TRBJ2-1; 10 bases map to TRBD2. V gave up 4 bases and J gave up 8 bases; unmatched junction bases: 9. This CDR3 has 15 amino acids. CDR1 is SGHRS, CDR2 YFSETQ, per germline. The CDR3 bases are TGCGCCAGCAGCCTGGAGAGCGGGGGGGCGTATGAGCAGTTCTTC. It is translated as CASSLESGGAYEQFF.

CDR3 sequence: CASSFGPSEQYF. DNA for the CDR3: TGTGCCAGCAGCTTCGGTCCCTCCGAGCAGTACTTC. The V and J genes are TRBV5-4 and TRBJ2-7; D is unresolved. This CDR3 region has 12 residues. The V and J ends lost 2 bases and 6 bases respectively, with 9 bases between them. Germline CDR1 reads SGHNT; CDR2 reads YYREEE (reference sequence).

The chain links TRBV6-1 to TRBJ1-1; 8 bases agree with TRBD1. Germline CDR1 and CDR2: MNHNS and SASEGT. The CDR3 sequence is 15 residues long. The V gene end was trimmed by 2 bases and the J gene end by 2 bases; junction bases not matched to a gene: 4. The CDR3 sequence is CASSELAGGNTEAFF. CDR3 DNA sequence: TGTGCCAGCAGTGAACTTGCAGGGGGCAACACTGAAGCTTTCTTT.

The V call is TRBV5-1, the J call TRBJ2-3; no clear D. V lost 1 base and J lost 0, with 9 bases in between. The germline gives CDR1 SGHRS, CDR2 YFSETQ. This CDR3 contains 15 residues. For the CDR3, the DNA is TGCGCCAGCAGCTTGATTTTCGGGAGCACAGATACGCAGTATTTT. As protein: CASSLIFGSTDTQYF.

The CDR3 region is CASSGRSRGGVGDTQYF. The CDR3 coding sequence is TGTGCCAGCAGCGGCCGCTCGCGGGGGGGCGTAGGAGATACGCAGTATTTT. The chain has TRBV4-2 and TRBJ2-3; 9 bases fit TRBD2. Germline V gives CDR1 LGHNA, CDR2 YNFKEQ. The CDR3 has 17 residues. The V and J ends lost 5 bases and 5 bases, in that order; junction bases with no gene match: 14.

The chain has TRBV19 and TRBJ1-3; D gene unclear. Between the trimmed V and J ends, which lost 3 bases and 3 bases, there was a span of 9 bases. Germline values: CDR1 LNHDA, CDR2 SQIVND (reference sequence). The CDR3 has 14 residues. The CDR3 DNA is TGTGCCAGTAGTATTGGCACAGATGGAAACACCATATATTTT. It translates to CASSIGTDGNTIYF.

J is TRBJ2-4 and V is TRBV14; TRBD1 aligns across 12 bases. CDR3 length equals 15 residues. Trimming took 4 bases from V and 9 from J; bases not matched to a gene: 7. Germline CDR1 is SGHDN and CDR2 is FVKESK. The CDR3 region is CASSPPGQGAFIQYF. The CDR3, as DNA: TGTGCCAGCAGCCCGCCGGGACAGGGGGCATTCATTCAGTACTTC.